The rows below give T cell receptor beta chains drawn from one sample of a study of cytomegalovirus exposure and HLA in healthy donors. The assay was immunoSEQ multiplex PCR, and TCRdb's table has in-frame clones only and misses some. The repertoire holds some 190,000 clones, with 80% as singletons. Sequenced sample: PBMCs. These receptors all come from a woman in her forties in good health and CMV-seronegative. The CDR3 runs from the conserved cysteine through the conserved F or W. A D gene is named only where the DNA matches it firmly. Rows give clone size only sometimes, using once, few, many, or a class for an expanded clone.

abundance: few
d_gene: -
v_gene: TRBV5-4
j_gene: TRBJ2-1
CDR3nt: TGTGCCAGCAGCTCGGGGGTGAAAGATGAGCAGTTCTTC
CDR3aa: CASSSGVKDEQFF

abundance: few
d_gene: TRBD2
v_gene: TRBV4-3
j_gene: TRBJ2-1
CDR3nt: TGCGCCAGCAGCCAACACGGGACTAGCGGGACAAATGAGCAGTTCTTC
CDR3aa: CASSQHGTSGTNEQFF

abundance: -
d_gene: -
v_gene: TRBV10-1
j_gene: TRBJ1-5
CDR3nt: TGCGCCAGCAGTGAGCTTAGGGGGGGCGGTTGGAATCAGCCCCAGCATTTT
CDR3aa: CASSELRGGGWNQPQHF

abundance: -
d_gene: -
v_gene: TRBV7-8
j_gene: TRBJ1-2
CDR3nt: TGTGCCAGCAGCCCTTTCGATGGACAGAGCCACTATGGCTACACCTTC
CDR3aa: CASSPFDGQSHYGYTF

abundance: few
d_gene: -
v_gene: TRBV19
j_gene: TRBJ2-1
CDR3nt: TGTGCCAGTAGTATCCGGCTAGCGAGTACCAATGAGCAGTTCTTC
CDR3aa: CASSIRLASTNEQFF

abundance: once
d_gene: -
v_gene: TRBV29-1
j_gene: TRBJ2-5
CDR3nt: TGCAGCGTCCTACAGGGAGGGGGGGGAGAGACCCAGTACTTC
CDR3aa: CSVLQGGGGETQYF

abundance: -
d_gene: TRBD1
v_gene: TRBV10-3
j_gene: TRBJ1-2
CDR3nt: TGTGCCATCAGTGAGCTGGTAGGACAGGAGGCTAACTATGGCTACACCTTC
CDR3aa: CAISELVGQEANYGYTF

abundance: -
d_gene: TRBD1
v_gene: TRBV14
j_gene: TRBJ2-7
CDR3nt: TGTGCCAGCAGCCTTCAGACAGGGCCCTGGCCCTCCTACGAGCAGTACTTC
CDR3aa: CASSLQTGPWPSYEQYF

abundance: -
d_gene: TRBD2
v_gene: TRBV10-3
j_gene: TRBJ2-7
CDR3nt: TGTGCCATCAGTGAGTCCGGGGAGGGGATCTACGAGCAGTACTTC
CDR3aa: CAISESGEGIYEQYF

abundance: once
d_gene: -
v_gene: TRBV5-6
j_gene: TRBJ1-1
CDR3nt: TGTGCCAGCAGCTTGGTCGGCAGGGGAGAGAGTACTGAAGCTTTCTTT
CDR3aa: CASSLVGRGESTEAFF

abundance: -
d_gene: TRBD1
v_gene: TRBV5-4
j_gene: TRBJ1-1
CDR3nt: TGTGCCAGCAGCTCGGGACAGGGGCTGTGGAACACTGAAGCTTTCTTT
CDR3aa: CASSSGQGLWNTEAFF

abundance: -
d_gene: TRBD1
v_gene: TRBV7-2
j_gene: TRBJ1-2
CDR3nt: TGTGCCAGCAGCTCCTCATCGGGACAGGGTTACTATGGCTACACCTTC
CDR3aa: CASSSSSGQGYYGYTF

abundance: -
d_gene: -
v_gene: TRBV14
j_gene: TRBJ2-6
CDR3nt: TGTGCCAGCAGCCAGGACCGTCGGAGGTGGGGGGCCAACGTCCTGACTTTC
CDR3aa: CASSQDRRRWGANVLTF

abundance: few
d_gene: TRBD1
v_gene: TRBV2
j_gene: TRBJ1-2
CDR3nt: TGTGCCAGTAGGACAGGGCGAACCTACACCTTC
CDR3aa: CASRTGRTYTF

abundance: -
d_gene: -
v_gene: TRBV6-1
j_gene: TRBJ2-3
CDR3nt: TGTGCCAGCAGTCTAGACAGTCCTAGCACAGATACGCAGTATTTT
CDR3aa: CASSLDSPSTDTQYF

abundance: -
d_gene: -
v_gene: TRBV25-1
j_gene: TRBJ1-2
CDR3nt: TGTGCCAGCAACAGCGCAGGGCCTAACTATGGCTACACCTTC
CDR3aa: CASNSAGPNYGYTF

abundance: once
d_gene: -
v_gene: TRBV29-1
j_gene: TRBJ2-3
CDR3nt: TGCAGCGTGCATCCGGGGGAATGGACAGATACGCAGTATTTT
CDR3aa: CSVHPGEWTDTQYF

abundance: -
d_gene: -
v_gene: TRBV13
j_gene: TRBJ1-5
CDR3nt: TGTGCCAGCAGCTTAGGACAGGGTAGCAATCAGCCCCAGCATTTT
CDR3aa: CASSLGQGSNQPQHF

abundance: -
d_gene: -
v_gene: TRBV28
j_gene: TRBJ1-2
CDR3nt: TGTGCCAGCAGTTTGAACAGCCGTTGGGCCGGCTACACCTTC
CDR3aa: CASSLNSRWAGYTF

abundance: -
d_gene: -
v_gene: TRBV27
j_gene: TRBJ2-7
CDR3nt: TGTGCCAGCAGCCCGAGACAGGTTTACTACGAGCAGTACTTC
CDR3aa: CASSPRQVYYEQYF

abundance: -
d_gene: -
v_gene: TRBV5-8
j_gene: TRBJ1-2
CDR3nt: TGTGCCAGCAGCTTGGTGGCAGCCCGGGGAGGCTACACCTTC
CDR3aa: CASSLVAARGGYTF